This T cell receptor (beta chain) came from a study of cytomegalovirus exposure and HLA in healthy donors. Broader study findings: TCR beta sequences reportedly predicted most subjects' HLA-A and HLA-B alleles accurately. In vitro confirmation showed three CMV-associated chains to be CMV antigen specific. Most CMV-associated TCR beta chains appeared HLA-restricted in a later analysis.

Turning to this clone: The target antigen is unknown.

The germline V gene has CDR1 SGHDT and CDR2 YYEEEE. The CDR3 contains 17 residues. V was trimmed by 2 bases and J by 5 bases, leaving 22 bases between them. The primer mix had 60 Vbeta and 13 Jbeta primers. Per the original methods: Approximately 11 million of 65 million to 95 million unique TCR beta chains were shared, per a later count. Only in-frame clones appear in the TCRdb table, and some are missing; sequencing was by immunoSEQ multiplex PCR. Clone size and V and J calls were adopted from that table, with D and trimming inferred from the DNA. This table holds 150,000 to 200,000 clones, around 80% found once.

Sequencing used PBMCs. The TCR was taken from a woman in her forties in good health and CMV-seronegative. V usage is TRBV5-6 and J usage is TRBJ1-1; D perhaps matches TRBD1 (5 bases). The CDR3 loop reads CASSFVFGGVSGTEAFF. The CDR3 bases are TGTGCCAGCAGCTTTGTCTTTGGAGGGGTGTCGGGAACTGAAGCTTTCTTT.